Following are 32 T cell receptor beta chains from one sample sequenced in a study of blood T cell repertoires in COVID-19. Libraries were prepared by immunoSEQ multiplex PCR; TCRdb keeps only in-frame clonotypes and omits some of them. This table holds 150,000 to 200,000 clones, roughly 89% found once. Sequencing input: PBMCs or T cells enriched from blood (not recorded which). These receptor sequences come from a woman in her thirties or forties with acute COVID-19.

This clone was detected a few times. The rearrangement links TRBV15 to TRBJ2-3; the D is unclear. Trimming pared 1 base from V and 5 bases from J, leaving 10 bases between. Germline CDR1 is LNHNV and CDR2 is YYDKDF (reference sequence). The CDR3 runs 14 residues. Here the CDR3 reads CATSRATPGDTQYF. CDR3 in DNA: TGTGCCACCAGCAGAGCCACCCCCGGAGATACGCAGTATTTT.

There are a few counts of this clone. The chain has TRBV4-3 and TRBJ2-1, with D perhaps TRBD2 (5 bases). The CDR3 contains 16 residues. Trimming removed 0 bases at V and 0 bases at J, with 9 bases between. Germline lookup yields CDR1 LGHNA and CDR2 YSLEER. The CDR3 nucleotides read TGCGCCAGCAGCCAAGAGGGCGAGGGCTCCTACAATGAGCAGTTCTTC. Its translation: CASSQEGEGSYNEQFF.

The chain carries TRBV30 and TRBJ1-4, with TRBD1 matching 9 bases. V was pared by 3 bases and J by 10 bases, with 6 bases of the junction left unmatched. This CDR3 has 13 amino acids. Germline loops: CDR1 GTSNPN, CDR2 SVGIG (reference sequence). The CDR3 is CAWRGQGARKLFF. CDR3 sequence (DNA): TGTGCCTGGAGGGGACAGGGAGCTAGAAAACTGTTTTTT.

Only a few counts were recorded for this clone. V usage is TRBV28 and J usage is TRBJ2-2; TRBD1 might be the D (5 bases). The CDR3 extends over 14 amino acids. Germline CDR1 is MDHEN and CDR2 is SYDVKM. The V and J ends lost 2 bases and 6 bases respectively, with 10 bases between them. The CDR3 sequence is CASSLRGWAGELFF. The CDR3 coding sequence is TGTGCCAGCAGTTTAAGGGGCTGGGCCGGGGAGCTGTTTTTT.

The V and J genes are TRBV7-8 and TRBJ1-2, with D perhaps TRBD1 (5 bases). CDR1 SGHVS and CDR2 FQNEAQ come from the germline V gene. Trimming took 1 base from V and 6 from J, leaving 12 bases between them. This CDR3 has 14 amino acids. The CDR3 nucleotides read TGTGCCAGCAGCTTAGTGAGGACACAGAATGGCTACACCTTC. This gives the protein CASSLVRTQNGYTF.

There are a few counts of this clone. V gene TRBV19 combines with J gene TRBJ2-7, with D possibly matching TRBD1 (5 bases). Trimming took 6 bases from V and 2 from J, leaving 14 bases between them. Germline CDR1 LNHDA, CDR2 SQIVND (reference sequence). CDR3 length equals 14 residues. This chain's CDR3 is CASRISVGAYEQYF. The DNA for the CDR3 is TGTGCCAGTAGGATCTCCGTAGGGGCCTACGAGCAGTACTTC. Together with reference TRBV19 and TRBJ2-7, the CDR3 gives the full variable domain: DGGITQSPKYLFRKEGQNVTLSCEQNLNHDAMYWYRQDPGQGLRLIYYSQIVNDFQKGDIAEGYSVSREKKESFPLTVTSAQKNPTAFYLCASRISVGAYEQYFGPGTRLTVT.

The J gene is TRBJ1-5, the V gene TRBV20-1; TRBD1 might be the D (5 bases). CDR3 length equals 13 residues. From germline, CDR1 is DFQATT and CDR2 SNEGSKA (reference sequence). The V gene lost 3 bases and the J gene lost 4 bases, with 10 bases spanning the gap. Written as DNA, the CDR3 is TGCAGTGCTAGTTCGGGGGGTAATCAGCCCCAGCATTTT. Its protein product is CSASSGGNQPQHF.

The genes are TRBV7-8 and TRBJ1-2; D call uncertain. In germline, CDR1 is SGHVS, CDR2 FQNEAQ. Trimming took 5 bases from V and 4 from J, leaving 8 bases between them. CDR3 size: 12 residues. This chain's CDR3 is CASSPAVYGYTF. CDR3 sequence (DNA): TGTGCCAGCAGCCCCGCGGTCTATGGCTACACCTTC.

The chain uses TRBV5-1 and TRBJ2-7, with 7 bases identical to TRBD1. Germline V gene lookup returns CDR1 SGHRS and CDR2 YFSETQ. The CDR3 spans 14 residues. V was pared by 4 bases and J by 3 bases, with 7 bases of the junction left unmatched. The CDR3 sequence: CASSRTGKIYEQYF. The CDR3 DNA reads TGCGCCAGCAGCCGGACAGGAAAAATCTACGAGCAGTACTTC.

The chain combines TRBV28 with TRBJ2-7; 11 bases agree with TRBD1. The CDR3 covers 15 residues. The trim removed 4 bases at V and 2 bases at J, leaving 4 bases unmatched. Germline CDR1 is MDHEN and CDR2 is SYDVKM. CDR3 loop: CASSSPGQGAYEQYF. Here the CDR3 DNA reads TGTGCCAGCAGTTCACCGGGACAGGGGGCCTACGAGCAGTACTTC.

The V and J genes are TRBV27 and TRBJ2-1, with 7 nucleotides matching TRBD2. In germline, CDR1 is MNHEY, CDR2 SMNVEV (reference sequence). V was pared by 6 bases and J by 6 bases, with 14 bases of the junction left unmatched. The CDR3 runs 16 residues. The CDR3 loop reads CASSPGSGTPRNEQFF. The DNA of the CDR3 is TGTGCCAGCAGCCCAGGGAGCGGGACTCCTCGCAATGAGCAGTTCTTC.

The chain links TRBV29-1 to TRBJ1-2, with D unclear. The CDR3 is 16 amino acids. The germline V and J ends were trimmed by 4 bases and 0 bases, with 18 bases remaining between them. Germline V lookup: CDR1 SQVTM, CDR2 ANQGSEA. The chain's CDR3 is CSVVSLRVETNYGYTF. The CDR3 region has the DNA TGCAGCGTTGTGTCCCTGCGAGTGGAGACTAACTATGGCTACACCTTC.

The rearrangement links TRBV7-2 to TRBJ2-3; possible D gene TRBD2, 6 bases. The CDR3 has 15 amino acids. Germline V gene sequence: CDR1 SGHTA, CDR2 FQGNSA. The ends were cut back, 3 bases at V and 0 bases at J, with 10 bases in the middle. CDR3 DNA: TGTGCCAGCAGCTTTACTAGCATTAGCACAGATACGCAGTATTTT. This sequence encodes CASSFTSISTDTQYF.

The chain has TRBV4-1 and TRBJ1-5, with 9 bases that match TRBD1. Trimming removed 2 bases from V and 3 bases from J; junction bases left unmatched: 8. Germline V gives CDR1 MGHRA, CDR2 YSYEKL. CDR3 size: 17 residues. Here the CDR3 DNA reads TGCGCCAGCAGCCAATTCCACCGGGACAGGGTCAATCAGCCCCAGCATTTT. Its protein product is CASSQFHRDRVNQPQHF.

This clone was recorded a few times. The chain is built from TRBV15 and TRBJ1-5; D remains unclear. The CDR3 runs to 12 residues. Germline V lookup: CDR1 LNHNV, CDR2 YYDKDF (reference sequence). The ends were cut back, 4 bases at V and 9 bases at J, with 10 bases in the middle. CDR3 sequence: CATSMGGSPQHF. The DNA of the CDR3 is TGTGCCACCAGCATGGGAGGCTCGCCCCAGCATTTT.

This chain links TRBV4-2 with TRBJ2-5; D possibly corresponds to TRBD2 (7 bases). The CDR3 has 15 residues. Germline CDR1 and CDR2: LGHNA and YNFKEQ. The V end was cut by 5 bases, the J end by 5 bases, with 18 bases between. CDR3 DNA: TGTGCCAGCAGCTATGGGAGGGGGGGCCAGGAGACCCAGTACTTC. Translated: CASSYGRGGQETQYF.

The rearrangement uses TRBV18 and TRBJ1-2; 7 bases are shared with TRBD1. Germline values: CDR1 KGHSH, CDR2 LQKENI. V was pared by 1 base and J by 7 bases, with 9 bases of the junction left unmatched. This CDR3 is 15 amino acids long. The CDR3 is CASSPQGAAPGGYTF. The CDR3, as DNA: TGTGCCAGCTCACCACAGGGGGCCGCTCCGGGTGGCTACACCTTC. The complete variable domain, with remaining parts taken from reference TRBV18 and TRBJ1-2, reads NAGVMQNPRHLVRRRGQEARLRCSPMKGHSHVYWYRQLPEEGLKFMVYLQKENIIDESGMPKERFSAEFPKEGPSILRIQQVVRGDSAAYFCASSPQGAAPGGYTFGSGTRLTVV.

The V and J genes are TRBV7-9 and TRBJ2-7; 10 bases match TRBD2. The V and J ends lost 5 bases and 3 bases, in that order; junction bases with no gene match: 19. The CDR3 extends over 19 amino acids. Germline V lookup: CDR1 SEHNR, CDR2 FQNEAQ (reference sequence). CDR3 loop: CASSNKAGGSGRPVYEQYF. The CDR3 DNA reads as TGTGCCAGCAGCAATAAGGCTGGGGGTAGCGGGAGGCCCGTCTACGAGCAGTACTTC. The full variable domain, rest sourced from reference TRBV7-9 and TRBJ2-7, is DTGVSQNPRHKITKRGQNVTFRCDPISEHNRLYWYRQTLGQGPEFLTYFQNEAQLEKSRLLSDRFSAERPKGSFSTLEIQRTEQGDSAMYLCASSNKAGGSGRPVYEQYFGPGTRLTVT.

The gene calls are TRBV28 and TRBJ1-5; 7 nucleotides line up with TRBD1. V trimming: 8 bases; J trimming: 2 bases; junction bases outside the gene matches: 3. This CDR3 is 13 amino acids long. The germline V gene encodes CDR1 MDHEN and CDR2 SYDVKM. Written as DNA, the CDR3 is TGTGCCAGCGAGGGGGCAGGCAATCAGCCCCAGCATTTT. Protein: CASEGAGNQPQHF.

The J gene is TRBJ1-5, the V gene TRBV7-9; the match to TRBD1 covers 7 bases. This CDR3 contains 14 residues. V was clipped by 5 bases and J by 7 bases; unmatched bases: 8. Germline V lookup: CDR1 SEHNR, CDR2 FQNEAQ (reference sequence). The chain's CDR3 is CASSLQGERQPQHF. The CDR3 DNA reads TGTGCCAGCAGCCTTCAGGGGGAACGGCAGCCCCAGCATTTT.

The chain uses TRBV28 and TRBJ2-7; 13 bases agree with TRBD2. The germline CDR1 and CDR2 sequences are MDHEN and SYDVKM. This CDR3 is built from 17 residues. The ends lost 5 bases at V and 5 bases at J; junction bases unmatched: 12. The CDR3 protein is CASSHTGLAGDQNEQYF. The CDR3, as DNA: TGTGCCAGCAGTCATACCGGACTAGCGGGAGATCAGAACGAGCAGTACTTC.

The chain uses TRBV4-2 and TRBJ1-2; 10 bases fit TRBD1. CDR3 size: 16 residues. The ends lost 3 bases at V and 3 bases at J; junction bases unmatched: 7. Germline assignment: CDR1 LGHNA and CDR2 YNFKEQ. The CDR3 nucleotides are TGTGCCAGCAGCCACGTCGGGACAGGGGCTTACTATGGCTACACCTTC. The encoded protein is CASSHVGTGAYYGYTF.

The chain combines TRBV19 with TRBJ1-1; D possibly corresponds to TRBD1 (5 bases). The V gene lost 6 bases and the J gene lost 8 bases, with 13 bases spanning the gap. Germline assignment: CDR1 LNHDA and CDR2 SQIVND (reference sequence). The CDR3 is 12 residues long. CDR3 protein: CASRGLRTEAFF. The CDR3 bases are TGTGCCAGTAGGGGGCTTCGGACAGAAGCTTTCTTT.

As to this clone: The junction differs from germline at one of its ends, possibly a read error. This rearrangement joins TRBV5-6 to TRBJ2-4, with 9 bases matching TRBD1. CDR1 and CDR2 (germline): SGHDT, YYEEEE. The CDR3 contains 13 residues. CDR3 DNA: TGTGCCAGCAGTTTGGGACAGGGAGGCATTCAGTACTTC. The encoded protein is CASSLGQGGIQYF.

The J gene is TRBJ2-7, the V gene TRBV19, with 9 bases lining up with TRBD2. Unmatched junction bases numbered 5, after V lost 1 base and J lost 4 bases. Germline CDR1 LNHDA, CDR2 SQIVND (reference sequence). The CDR3 spans 15 residues. Written as DNA, the CDR3 is TGTGCCAGTAGTATAGTAGCGGGAGATCAGTACGAGCAGTACTTC. It yields the protein CASSIVAGDQYEQYF.

The V gene is TRBV15, the J gene TRBJ1-4, with unresolved D. V lost 0 bases and J 10 bases, leaving 15 bases between the germline ends. This CDR3 spans 15 amino acids. The V gene's germline CDR1 is LNHNV and CDR2 YYDKDF (reference sequence). CDR3 loop: CATSRDDGREGKLFF. The CDR3 region has the DNA TGTGCCACCAGCAGAGATGATGGGAGGGAGGGAAAACTGTTTTTT.

The rearrangement uses TRBV12-3 or TRBV12-4 and TRBJ1-1; 7 nucleotides match TRBD1. The CDR3 extends over 11 amino acids. Germline trimming cut 5 bases from V and 11 bases from J; bases unmatched to any gene: 5. In nucleotides, the CDR3 is TGTGCCAGCAGTCACGGACAGGCGGCTTTCTTT. It codes for CASSHGQAAFF.

The chain is built from TRBV7-2 and TRBJ2-1, with TRBD2 matching 10 bases. The CDR3 totals 15 residues. Germline V gene data show CDR1 as SGHTA and CDR2 as FQGNSA. V lost 6 bases, J lost 3 bases, and 5 bases stayed unmatched. CDR3 sequence: CASRSSGGHYNEQFF. DNA of the CDR3: TGTGCCAGCAGATCTAGCGGGGGCCACTACAATGAGCAGTTCTTC.

The V and J genes are TRBV5-1 and TRBJ2-7; 9 nucleotides agree with TRBD2. The CDR3 is made up of 15 amino acids. J gave up 5 bases and V 4 bases, and 10 bases lay outside the gene matches. The germline V gene encodes CDR1 SGHRS and CDR2 YFSETQ. Here the CDR3 DNA reads TGCGCCAGCAGCCCCGACTCAGCGGGGGGAGACGAGCAGTACTTC. Translated, it gives CASSPDSAGGDEQYF. Full variable domain (outside the CDR3, taken from reference TRBV5-1 and TRBJ2-7): KAGVTQTPRYLIKTRGQQVTLSCSPISGHRSVSWYQQTPGQGLQFLFEYFSETQRNKGNFPGRFSGRQFSNSRSEMNVSTLELGDSALYLCASSPDSAGGDEQYFGPGTRLTVT.

This chain links TRBV30 with TRBJ2-7, with D maybe TRBD2 (7 bases). Trimming pared 2 bases from V and 5 bases from J, leaving 19 bases between. The germline V gene has CDR1 GTSNPN and CDR2 SVGIG (reference sequence). The CDR3 runs 15 residues. This CDR3 is CAWSPAGTKGDEQYF. CDR3 nucleotide sequence: TGTGCCTGGAGTCCAGCGGGGACAAAAGGAGACGAGCAGTACTTC.

V gene TRBV7-3 combines with J gene TRBJ1-1; D may be TRBD1 (5 bases). The V end was cut by 1 base, the J end by 6 bases, with 12 bases between. Germline CDR1 and CDR2: SGHTA and FQGTGA. The CDR3 has 14 amino acids. The CDR3 region has the DNA TGTGCCAGCAGCTTAAAACCGGAGGGGCCTGAAGCTTTCTTT. As protein: CASSLKPEGPEAFF.

This clone has a single count. The V gene is TRBV7-9, the J gene TRBJ1-1, with TRBD1 matching over 7 bases. CDR1 and CDR2 from the germline V gene are SEHNR and FQNEAQ (reference sequence). V lost 5 bases and J lost 1; bases outside the gene matches: 4. The CDR3 has 14 residues. This CDR3 is CASSGGQSNTEAFF. CDR3 nucleotides: TGTGCCAGCAGCGGGGGACAGTCGAACACTGAAGCTTTCTTT.